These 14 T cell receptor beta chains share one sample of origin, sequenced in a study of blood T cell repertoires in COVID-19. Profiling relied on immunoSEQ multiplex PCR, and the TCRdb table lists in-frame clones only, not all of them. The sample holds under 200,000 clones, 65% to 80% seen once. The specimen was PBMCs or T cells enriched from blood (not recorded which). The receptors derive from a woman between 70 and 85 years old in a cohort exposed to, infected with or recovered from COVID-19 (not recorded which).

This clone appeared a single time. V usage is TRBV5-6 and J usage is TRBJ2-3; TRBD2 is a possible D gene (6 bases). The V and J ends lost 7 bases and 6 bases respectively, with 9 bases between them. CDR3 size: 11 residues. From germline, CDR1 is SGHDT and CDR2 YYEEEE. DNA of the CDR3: TGTGCCAGCGGGAGGTCGGATACGCAGTATTTT. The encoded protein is CASGRSDTQYF.

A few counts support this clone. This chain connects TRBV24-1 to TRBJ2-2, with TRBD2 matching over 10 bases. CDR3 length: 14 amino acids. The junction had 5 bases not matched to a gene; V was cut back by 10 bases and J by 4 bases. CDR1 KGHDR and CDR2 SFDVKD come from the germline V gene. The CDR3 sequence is CATAGLAITGELFF. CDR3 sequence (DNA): TGTGCCACGGCGGGACTAGCGATCACCGGGGAGCTGTTTTTT.

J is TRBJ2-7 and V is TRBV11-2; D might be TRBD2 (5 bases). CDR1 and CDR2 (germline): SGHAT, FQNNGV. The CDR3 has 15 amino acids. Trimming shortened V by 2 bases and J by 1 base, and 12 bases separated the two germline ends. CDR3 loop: CASSLRSGQSYEQYF. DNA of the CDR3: TGTGCCAGCAGCTTACGCAGCGGCCAATCCTACGAGCAGTACTTC.

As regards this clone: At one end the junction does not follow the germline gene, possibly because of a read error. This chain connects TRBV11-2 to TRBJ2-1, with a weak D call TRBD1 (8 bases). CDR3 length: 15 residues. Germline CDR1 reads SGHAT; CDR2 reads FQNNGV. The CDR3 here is CASRLDRGGYNEQFF. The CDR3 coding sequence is TGTGCCAGCAGATTAGACAGGGGAGGGTACAATGAGCAGTTCTTC.

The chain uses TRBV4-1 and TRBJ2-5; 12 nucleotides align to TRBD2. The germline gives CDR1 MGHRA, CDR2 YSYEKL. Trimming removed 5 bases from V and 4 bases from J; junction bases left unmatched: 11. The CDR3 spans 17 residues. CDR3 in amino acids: CASSSPSGRAWGETQYF. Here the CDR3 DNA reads TGCGCCAGCAGCTCCCCTAGCGGGAGGGCCTGGGGAGAGACCCAGTACTTC.

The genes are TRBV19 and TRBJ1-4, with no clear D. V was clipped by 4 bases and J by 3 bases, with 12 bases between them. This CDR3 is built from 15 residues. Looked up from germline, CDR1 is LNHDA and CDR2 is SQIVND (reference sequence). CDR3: CASSTWLLSNEKLFF. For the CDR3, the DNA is TGTGCCAGTAGTACGTGGCTCCTCTCTAATGAAAAACTGTTTTTT.

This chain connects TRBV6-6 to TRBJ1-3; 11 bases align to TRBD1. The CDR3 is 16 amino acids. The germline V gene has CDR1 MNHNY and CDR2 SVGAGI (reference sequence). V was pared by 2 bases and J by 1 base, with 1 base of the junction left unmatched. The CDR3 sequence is CASSYGTGGSGNTIYF. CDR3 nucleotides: TGTGCCAGCAGTTACGGGACAGGGGGATCTGGAAACACCATATATTTT.

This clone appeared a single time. The CDR3 region has the DNA TGTGCCAGCAGCCAAGAGAGCGGTTCCTACAATGAGCAGTTCTTC. Amino acids: CASSQESGSYNEQFF. The chain couples TRBV3-1 (or the pseudogene TRBV3-2) to TRBJ2-1; a possible D gene is TRBD2 (5 bases). Trimming pared 0 bases from V and 1 base from J, leaving 7 bases between. The CDR3 loop spans 15 amino acids. The germline V gene has CDR1 LGHDT and CDR2 YNNKEL (reference sequence).

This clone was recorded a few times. This CDR3 is CAISESGGPEKLFF. The CDR3 region has the DNA TGTGCCATCAGTGAGTCAGGGGGCCCCGAAAAACTGTTTTTT. The chain carries TRBV10-3 and TRBJ1-4, with 7 bases that match TRBD1. Per the germline V gene, CDR1 is ENHRY and CDR2 is SYGVKD. V dropped 0 bases and J dropped 8; count of bases not matched to a gene: 3. The CDR3 runs to 14 residues.

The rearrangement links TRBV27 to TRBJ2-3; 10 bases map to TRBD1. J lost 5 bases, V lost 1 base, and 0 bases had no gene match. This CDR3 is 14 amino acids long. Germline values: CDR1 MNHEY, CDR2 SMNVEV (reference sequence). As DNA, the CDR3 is TGTGCCAGCAGTTTATGGACAGGGGGAGATACGCAGTATTTT. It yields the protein CASSLWTGGDTQYF.

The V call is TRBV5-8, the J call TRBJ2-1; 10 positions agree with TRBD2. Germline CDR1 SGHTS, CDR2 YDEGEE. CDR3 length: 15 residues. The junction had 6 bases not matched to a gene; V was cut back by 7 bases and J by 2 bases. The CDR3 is CASLLAGVPYNEQFF. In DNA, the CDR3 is TGTGCCAGCTTGCTAGCGGGAGTCCCCTACAATGAGCAGTTCTTC. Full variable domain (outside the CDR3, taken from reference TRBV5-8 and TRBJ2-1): EAGVTQSPTHLIKTRGQQATLRCSPISGHTSVYWYQQALGLGLQFLLWYDEGEERNRGNFPPRFSGRQFPNYSSELNVNALELEDSALYLCASLLAGVPYNEQFFGPGTRLTVL.

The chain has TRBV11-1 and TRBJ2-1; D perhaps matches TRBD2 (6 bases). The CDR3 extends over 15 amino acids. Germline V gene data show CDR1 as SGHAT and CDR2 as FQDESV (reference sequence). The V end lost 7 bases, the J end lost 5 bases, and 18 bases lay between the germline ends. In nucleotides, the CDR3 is TGTGCCAGCACCACCTTAGGCCTAGCGAACAATGAGCAGTTCTTC. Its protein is CASTTLGLANNEQFF.

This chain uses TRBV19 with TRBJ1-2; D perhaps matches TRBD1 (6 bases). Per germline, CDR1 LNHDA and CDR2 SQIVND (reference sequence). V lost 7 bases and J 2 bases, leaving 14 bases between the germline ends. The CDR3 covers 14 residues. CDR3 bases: TGTGCCAGTACCGCCCGGGGGGCGAACTATGGCTACACCTTC. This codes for CASTARGANYGYTF.

The CDR3, as DNA: TGTGCCAGCAGTGTAAGCAGGGCAGAGGCTGGCACTGAAGCTTTCTTT. Its protein is CASSVSRAEAGTEAFF. The chain recombines TRBV2 with TRBJ1-1; perhaps TRBD1 as D (5 bases). The CDR3 contains 16 residues. Germline CDR1 reads SNHLY; CDR2 reads FYNNEI. Trimming shortened V by 4 bases and J by 4 bases, and 19 bases separated the two germline ends.